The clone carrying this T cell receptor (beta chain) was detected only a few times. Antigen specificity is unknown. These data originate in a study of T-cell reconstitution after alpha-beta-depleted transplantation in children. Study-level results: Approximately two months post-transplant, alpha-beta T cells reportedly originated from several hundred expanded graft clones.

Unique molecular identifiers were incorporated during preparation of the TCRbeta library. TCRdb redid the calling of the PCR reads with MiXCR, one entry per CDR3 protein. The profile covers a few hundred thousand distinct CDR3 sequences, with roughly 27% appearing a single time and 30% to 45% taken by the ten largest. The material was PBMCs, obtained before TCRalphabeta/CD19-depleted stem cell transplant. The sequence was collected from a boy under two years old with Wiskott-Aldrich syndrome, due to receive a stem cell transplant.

CDR3 in DNA: TGTGCCAGCAGCGGCGTCGGGGGCGGGCGCGTAACCGGGGAGCTGTTTTTT. Translation gives CASSGVGGGRVTGELFF. V and J are TRBV7-6 and TRBJ2-2; the D call may be TRBD1 or TRBD2 (6 bases each). This CDR3 region has 17 residues. The V end was cut by 5 bases, the J end by 5 bases, with 21 bases between. The germline V gene encodes CDR1 SGHVS and CDR2 FNYEAQ.